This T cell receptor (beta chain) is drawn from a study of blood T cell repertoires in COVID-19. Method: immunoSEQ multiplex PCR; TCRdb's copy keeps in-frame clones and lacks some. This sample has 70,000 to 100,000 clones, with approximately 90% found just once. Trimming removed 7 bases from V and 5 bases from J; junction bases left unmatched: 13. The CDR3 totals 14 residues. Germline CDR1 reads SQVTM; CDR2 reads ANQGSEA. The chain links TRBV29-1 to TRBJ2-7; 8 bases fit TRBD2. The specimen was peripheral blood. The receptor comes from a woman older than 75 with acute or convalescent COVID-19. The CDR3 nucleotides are TGCAGCGCCGGTCCGGGACTAGAAAGGCACGAGCAGTACTTC. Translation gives CSAGPGLERHEQYF.